The 3 T cell receptor beta chains listed next were all sequenced from one sample in a study of CD8+CD57+ T cells in acquired aplastic anemia. Genomic DNA constituted the template upon which TCR beta VDJ and CDR3 profiling was performed. MiXCR, run by TCRdb on the reads, gives a single entry per CDR3 protein. The sample has roughly 420,000 distinct CDR3 sequences; about two thirds are singletons. The sample was sorted CD4+, CD8+, or CD8+CD57+ T cells (not recorded which) from PBMCs. These receptors originate from a human donor in good health, serving as a control.

This clonotype came up many times. This chain joins TRBV20-1 and TRBJ2-5, with D tentatively TRBD1 (7 bases). Trimming took 6 bases from V and 5 from J, leaving 19 bases between them. The CDR3 has 14 amino acids. CDR1 is DFQATT, CDR2 SNEGSKA, per germline (reference sequence). The CDR3 loop reads CSARQGGPRETQYF. CDR3 sequence (DNA): TGCAGTGCCAGGCAGGGGGGCCCTAGGGAGACCCAGTACTTC.

This clonotype has just a few counts. The chain carries TRBV7-9 and TRBJ1-2; D possibly corresponds to TRBD1 (5 bases). The V end was cut by 5 bases, the J end by 6 bases, with 10 bases between. CDR1 and CDR2 (germline): SEHNR, FQNEAQ (reference sequence). This CDR3 has 12 amino acids. CDR3 nucleotide sequence: TGTGCCAGCAGCGAGGGGACGGATGGCTACACCTTC. Translated, it gives CASSEGTDGYTF.

About this clonotype itself: Mismatch with germline at one junction end may stem from a read error. The J gene is TRBJ1-1, the V gene TRBV9, with 7 bases identical to TRBD1. The length of the CDR3 is 14 residues. Germline loops: CDR1 SGDLS, CDR2 YYNGEE. CDR3 sequence: CASSVGTVNSEAFF. DNA of the CDR3: TGCGCCAGCAGCGTGGGGACAGTTAACTCTGAAGCTTTCTTT.